The sample holds one count of the clone carrying this TCR beta chain. Its antigen is as yet unknown. The sample originates from a study of cytomegalovirus exposure and HLA in healthy donors. The V end lost 8 bases, the J end lost 8 bases, and 16 bases lay between the germline ends. This CDR3 is built from 13 residues. Germline CDR1 SNHLY, CDR2 FYNNEI. Study results and limitations: TCR beta V- and J-gene trimming was later associated with a missense DCLRE1C variant. The productive fraction for most TCR beta V segments was about 87% or about 30% in an earlier analysis.

PCR amplification relied on 60 Vbeta primers (plus 13 Jbeta primers). The data were produced by immunoSEQ multiplex PCR, yet TCRdb's version contains in-frame clones alone and is incomplete. The sample consists of over 55,000 clones, roughly 75% of them appearing once. This rearrangement joins TRBV2 to TRBJ2-1; perhaps TRBD2 as D (6 bases). The sequence was collected from a woman aged 30 to 39 in good health and CMV-seronegative. Sequencing was done on a sample of PBMCs. The CDR3 DNA sequence: TGTGCCAGCGAGGTAGCGGAGGCGGATGAGCAGTTCTTC. Translated, it gives CASEVAEADEQFF.